The entry below describes one T cell receptor beta chain. After removal of 1 base from V and 6 bases from J, the junction contained 4 bases not matched to a gene. From germline, CDR1 is SGHNT and CDR2 YENEEA. This CDR3 contains 14 residues. The entry originates in a study of blood T cell repertoires in COVID-19. Assay: immunoSEQ multiplex PCR; the TCRdb copy retains only in-frame clones and omits some. This sample has approximately 70,000 clones, with 65% to 85% found just once. The clonotype originates from an elderly man with active or convalescent COVID-19. The chain carries TRBV11-3 and TRBJ2-7; 9 bases align to TRBD1. The sample was peripheral blood. The CDR3 protein is CASSLGGTGSEQYF. The CDR3 region has the DNA TGTGCCAGCAGCTTAGGCGGGACAGGGAGCGAGCAGTACTTC.